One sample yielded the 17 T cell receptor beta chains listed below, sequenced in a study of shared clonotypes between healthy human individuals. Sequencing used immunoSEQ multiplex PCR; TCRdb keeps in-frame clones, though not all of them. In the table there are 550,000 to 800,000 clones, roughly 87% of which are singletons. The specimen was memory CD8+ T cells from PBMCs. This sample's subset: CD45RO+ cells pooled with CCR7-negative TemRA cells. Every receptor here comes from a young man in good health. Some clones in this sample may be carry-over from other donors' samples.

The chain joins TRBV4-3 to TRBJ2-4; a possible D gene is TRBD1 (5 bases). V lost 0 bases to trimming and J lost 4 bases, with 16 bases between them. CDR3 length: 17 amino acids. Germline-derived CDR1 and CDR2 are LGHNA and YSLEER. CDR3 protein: CASSQDGRGRLKNIQYF. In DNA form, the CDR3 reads TGCGCCAGCAGCCAAGATGGAAGGGGCCGCCTGAAAAACATTCAGTACTTC.

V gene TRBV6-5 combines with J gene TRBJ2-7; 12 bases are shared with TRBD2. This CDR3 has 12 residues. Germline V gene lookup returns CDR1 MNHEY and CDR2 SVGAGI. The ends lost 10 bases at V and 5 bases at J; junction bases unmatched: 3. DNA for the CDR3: TGTGCCACGACTAGCGGGAGCCACGAGCAGTACTTC. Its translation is CATTSGSHEQYF.

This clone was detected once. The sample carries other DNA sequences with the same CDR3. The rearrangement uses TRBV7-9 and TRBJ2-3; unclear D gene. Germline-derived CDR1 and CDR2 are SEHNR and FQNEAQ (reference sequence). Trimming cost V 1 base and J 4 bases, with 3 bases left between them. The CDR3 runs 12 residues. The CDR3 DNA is TGTGCCAGCAGCTTAGTTGCAGATACGCAGTATTTT. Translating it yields CASSLVADTQYF.

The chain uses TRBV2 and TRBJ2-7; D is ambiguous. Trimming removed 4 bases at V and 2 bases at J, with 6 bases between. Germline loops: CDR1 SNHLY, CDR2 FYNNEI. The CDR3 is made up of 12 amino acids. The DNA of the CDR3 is TGTGCCAGCAGTGGACATCCCTACGAGCAGTACTTC. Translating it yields CASSGHPYEQYF.

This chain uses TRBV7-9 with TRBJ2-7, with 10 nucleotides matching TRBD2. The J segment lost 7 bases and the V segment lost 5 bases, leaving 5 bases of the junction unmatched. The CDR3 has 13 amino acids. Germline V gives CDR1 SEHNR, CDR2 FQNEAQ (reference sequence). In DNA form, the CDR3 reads TGTGCCAGCAGCCCTAGCGGGAGTGTAGAGCAGTACTTC. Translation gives CASSPSGSVEQYF.

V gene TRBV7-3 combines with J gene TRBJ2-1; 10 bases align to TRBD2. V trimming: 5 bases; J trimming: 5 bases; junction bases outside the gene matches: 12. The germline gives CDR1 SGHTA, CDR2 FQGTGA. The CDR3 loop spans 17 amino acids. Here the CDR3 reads CASSPTPNSGRDNEQFF. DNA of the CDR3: TGTGCCAGCAGCCCAACCCCCAACAGCGGGAGGGACAATGAGCAGTTCTTC.

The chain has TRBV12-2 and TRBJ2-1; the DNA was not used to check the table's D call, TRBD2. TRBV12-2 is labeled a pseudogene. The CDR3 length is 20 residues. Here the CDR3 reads CASRLVRAGGPGYIQGEQFF. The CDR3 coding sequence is TGTGCAAGTCGCTTAGTACGAGCGGGAGGGCCGGGATATATTCAAGGTGAGCAGTTCTTC.

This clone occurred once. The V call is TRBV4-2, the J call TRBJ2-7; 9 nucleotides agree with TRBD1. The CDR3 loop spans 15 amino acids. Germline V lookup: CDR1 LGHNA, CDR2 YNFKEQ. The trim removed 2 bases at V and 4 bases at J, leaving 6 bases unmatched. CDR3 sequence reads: CASSQSGTGTYEQYF. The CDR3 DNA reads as TGTGCCAGCAGCCAATCGGGGACAGGGACTTACGAGCAGTACTTC.

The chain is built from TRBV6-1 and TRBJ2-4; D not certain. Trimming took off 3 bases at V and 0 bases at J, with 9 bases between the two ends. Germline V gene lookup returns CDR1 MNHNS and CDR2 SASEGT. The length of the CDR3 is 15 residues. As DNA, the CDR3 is TGTGCCAGCAGTGAGCCTGTTTTAGCCAAAAACATTCAGTACTTC. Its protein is CASSEPVLAKNIQYF.

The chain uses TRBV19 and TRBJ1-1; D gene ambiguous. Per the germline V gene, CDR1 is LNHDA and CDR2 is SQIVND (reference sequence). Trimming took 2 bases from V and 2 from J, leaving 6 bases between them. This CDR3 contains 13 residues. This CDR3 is CASSIYINTEAFF. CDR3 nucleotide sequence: TGTGCCAGTAGTATATATATTAACACTGAAGCTTTCTTT.

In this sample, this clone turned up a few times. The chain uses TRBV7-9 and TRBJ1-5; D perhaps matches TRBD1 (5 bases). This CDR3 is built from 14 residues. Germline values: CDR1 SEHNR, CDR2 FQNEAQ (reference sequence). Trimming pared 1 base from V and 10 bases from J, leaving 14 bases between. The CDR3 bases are TGTGCCAGCAGCTTAGGATCCGGGGGGTCTCCCCAGCATTTT. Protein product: CASSLGSGGSPQHF.

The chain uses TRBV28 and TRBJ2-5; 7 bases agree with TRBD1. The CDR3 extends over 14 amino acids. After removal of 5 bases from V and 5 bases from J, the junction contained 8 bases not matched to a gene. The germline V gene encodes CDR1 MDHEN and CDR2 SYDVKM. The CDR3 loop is CASSPTGVRETQYF. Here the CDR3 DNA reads TGTGCCAGCAGTCCTACAGGGGTTCGGGAGACCCAGTACTTC.

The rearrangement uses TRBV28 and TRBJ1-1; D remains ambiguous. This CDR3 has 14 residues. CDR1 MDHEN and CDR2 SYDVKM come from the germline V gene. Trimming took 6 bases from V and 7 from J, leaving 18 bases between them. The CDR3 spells CASSSYAYQIEAFF. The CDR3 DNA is TGTGCCAGCAGCTCCTATGCTTACCAGATTGAAGCTTTCTTT. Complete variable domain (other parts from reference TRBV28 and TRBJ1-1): DVKVTQSSRYLVKRTGEKVFLECVQDMDHENMFWYRQDPGLGLRLIYFSYDVKMKEKGDIPEGYSVSREKKERFSLILESASTNQTSMYLCASSSYAYQIEAFFGQGTRLTVV.

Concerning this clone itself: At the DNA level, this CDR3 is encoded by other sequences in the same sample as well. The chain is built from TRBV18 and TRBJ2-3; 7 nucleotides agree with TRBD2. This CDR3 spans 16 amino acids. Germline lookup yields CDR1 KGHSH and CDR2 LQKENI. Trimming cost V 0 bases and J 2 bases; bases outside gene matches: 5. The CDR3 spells CASSPPSSGSTDTQYF. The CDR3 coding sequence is TGTGCCAGCTCACCACCGTCTAGCGGCTCCACAGATACGCAGTATTTT.

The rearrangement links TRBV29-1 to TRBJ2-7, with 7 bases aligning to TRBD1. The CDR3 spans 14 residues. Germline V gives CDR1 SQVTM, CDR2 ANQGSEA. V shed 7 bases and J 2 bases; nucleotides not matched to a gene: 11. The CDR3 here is CSAATTGVPYEQYF. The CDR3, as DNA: TGCAGCGCCGCAACCACAGGGGTCCCCTACGAGCAGTACTTC.

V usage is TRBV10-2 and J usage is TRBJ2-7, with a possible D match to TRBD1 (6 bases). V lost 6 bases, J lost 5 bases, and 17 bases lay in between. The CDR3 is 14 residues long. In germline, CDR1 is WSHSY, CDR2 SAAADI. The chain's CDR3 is CASRGQLTGDEQYF. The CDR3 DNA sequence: TGCGCCAGCAGGGGACAACTGACTGGGGACGAGCAGTACTTC.

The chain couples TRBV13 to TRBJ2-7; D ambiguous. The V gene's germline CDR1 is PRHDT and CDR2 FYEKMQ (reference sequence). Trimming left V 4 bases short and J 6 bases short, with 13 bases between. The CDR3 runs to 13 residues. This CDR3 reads CASSSSTFGEQYF. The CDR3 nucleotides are TGTGCCAGCAGCTCCTCGACATTTGGCGAGCAGTACTTC.